Shown below are 27 T cell receptor beta chains from a single sample sequenced in a study of post-analysis software for immune sequencing data. The TCR beta cDNA libraries carried unique molecular identifiers. MiXCR was run by TCRdb on the PCR reads, yielding one entry per CDR3 protein. Of around 500,000 distinct CDR3 sequences listed, less than 40% are singletons. Their target antigens are unknown. Study results and caveats: Higher frequency in patients than in controls was seen for about five TRBV segments, with TRBV5-6, TRBV5-1 and TRBV20-1 among them.

The sample taken for sequencing was blood. Source of these receptors: a girl under 18 with multiple sclerosis.

This clonotype was seen more than once but under ten times. This sequence joins TRBV12-3 or TRBV12-4 and TRBJ2-6; no reliable D call. The length of the CDR3 is 16 residues. The ends were cut back, 1 base at V and 4 bases at J, with 11 bases in the middle. This CDR3 is CASSLVGRFGANVLTF. The CDR3 DNA reads TGTGCCAGCAGTTTAGTGGGCAGGTTCGGGGCCAACGTCCTGACTTTC.

This clonotype was observed a handful of times. The chain has TRBV13 and TRBJ2-3; tentative D call: TRBD1 (5 bases). V was cut by 1 base and J by 2 bases, with 22 bases left in between. Germline V gene sequence: CDR1 PRHDT, CDR2 FYEKMQ (reference sequence). The CDR3 loop spans 19 amino acids. The CDR3, as DNA: TGTGCCAGCAGCTTAGTTTCTATCGGGCCCAGGGTGAACACAGATACGCAGTATTTT. It specifies CASSLVSIGPRVNTDTQYF.

This clonotype was seen a handful of times. The chain uses TRBV28 and TRBJ1-2; a weak D match, TRBD1 (6 bases). The CDR3 has 14 amino acids. Germline V gene lookup returns CDR1 MDHEN and CDR2 SYDVKM. The germline V and J ends were trimmed by 8 bases and 4 bases, with 17 bases remaining between them. The CDR3 region is CASLQRGRIYGYTF. In DNA, the CDR3 is TGTGCCAGCCTGCAGCGGGGGCGGATCTATGGCTACACCTTC.

This clonotype was detected a few times. The chain employs TRBV4-1 and TRBJ1-4; TRBD1 aligns across 8 bases. V shed 1 base, J shed 4 bases, and the junction held 2 bases outside the gene matches. The CDR3 spans 15 residues. The germline CDR1 and CDR2 sequences are MGHRA and YSYEKL. This CDR3 is CASSQAGQGNEKLFF. The DNA for the CDR3 is TGCGCCAGCAGCCAAGCCGGACAGGGTAATGAAAAACTGTTTTTT.

The V call is TRBV11-2, the J call TRBJ2-7; 8 bases fit TRBD2. Germline V gene sequence: CDR1 SGHAT, CDR2 FQNNGV. There are 17 residues in the CDR3. The trim removed 3 bases at V and 4 bases at J, leaving 14 bases unmatched. The DNA for the CDR3 is TGTGCCAGCAGCTTTGATAGATCGGGACTAGGAGCTTACGAGCAGTACTTC. It is translated as CASSFDRSGLGAYEQYF.

A few counts support this clonotype. The CDR3 sequence: CSARGGANSNQPQHF. The CDR3 DNA reads as TGCAGTGCTAGAGGGGGGGCTAATAGCAATCAGCCCCAGCATTTT. V usage is TRBV20-1 and J usage is TRBJ1-5, with D possibly matching TRBD1 (6 bases). V was shortened by 1 base and J by 0 bases, with 10 bases between the two germline ends. The CDR3 sequence is 15 residues long. Germline V gene sequence: CDR1 DFQATT, CDR2 SNEGSKA (reference sequence).

This sequence joins TRBV5-1 and TRBJ2-6; D uncertain. The CDR3 has 16 residues. V was trimmed by 6 bases and J by 0 bases, leaving 13 bases between them. Germline V CDR1 and CDR2: SGHRS, YFSETQ. CDR3 nucleotides: TGCGCCAGCACCGGTACAGAGATCTCTGGGGCCAACGTCCTGACTTTC. This gives the protein CASTGTEISGANVLTF. The full variable domain, with the rest looked up from reference TRBV5-1 and TRBJ2-6, is KAGVTQTPRYLIKTRGQQVTLSCSPISGHRSVSWYQQTPGQGLQFLFEYFSETQRNKGNFPGRFSGRQFSNSRSEMNVSTLELGDSALYLCASTGTEISGANVLTFGAGSRLTVL.

This chain links TRBV20-1 with TRBJ1-1, with unresolved D. V lost 3 bases and J lost 6, with 8 bases in between. Germline assignment: CDR1 DFQATT and CDR2 SNEGSKA (reference sequence). The length of the CDR3 is 11 residues. CDR3 protein: CSARVLAEAFF. In DNA form, the CDR3 reads TGCAGTGCTAGGGTTTTGGCTGAAGCTTTCTTT.

This clonotype was counted between two and nine times. This sequence joins TRBV12-3 or TRBV12-4 and TRBJ1-5; D gene ambiguous. V gave up 0 bases and J gave up 4 bases, with 4 bases separating them. The CDR3 totals 13 residues. The CDR3 bases are TGTGCCAGCAGTTTAGCAGAGAATCAGCCCCAGCATTTT. As protein: CASSLAENQPQHF.

The chain links TRBV20-1 to TRBJ2-7; 8 positions match TRBD2. Per germline, CDR1 DFQATT and CDR2 SNEGSKA (reference sequence). Trimming took 5 bases from V and 5 from J; bases not matched to a gene: 17. There are 16 residues in the CDR3. The CDR3 DNA reads TGCAGTGCTTCCAGGCCGGGCGGGGGGCTCTCGGACGAGCAGTACTTC. Encoded protein: CSASRPGGGLSDEQYF.

This CDR3 is CASSQPGQLYEQYF. CDR3 in DNA: TGTGCCAGCAGTCAACCGGGACAGTTATACGAGCAGTACTTC. This chain links TRBV6-6 with TRBJ2-7; 7 positions agree with TRBD1. The CDR3 consists of 14 residues. In germline, CDR1 is MNHNY, CDR2 SVGAGI (reference sequence). J gave up 4 bases and V 5 bases, and 8 bases lay outside the gene matches.

V gene TRBV12-3 or TRBV12-4 combines with J gene TRBJ1-2, with 7 nucleotides matching TRBD1. The CDR3 has 14 amino acids. V was pared by 5 bases and J by 5 bases, with 8 bases of the junction left unmatched. The CDR3 nucleotides read TGTGCCAGCAGTCCCACCGGGACAGTTTATGGCTACACCTTC. This gives the protein CASSPTGTVYGYTF.

The chain links TRBV9 to TRBJ2-1; D may be TRBD1 (6 bases). CDR3 size: 16 residues. Germline CDR1 and CDR2: SGDLS and YYNGEE. Trimming took off 1 base at V and 0 bases at J, with 11 bases between the two ends. CDR3 loop: CASSVQGQSSYNEQFF. CDR3 bases: TGTGCCAGCAGCGTACAGGGACAAAGCTCCTACAATGAGCAGTTCTTC.

A few counts support this clonotype. The chain carries TRBV11-2 and TRBJ1-1; the D gene is possibly TRBD1 (5 bases). The germline V gene has CDR1 SGHAT and CDR2 FQNNGV. The germline V and J ends were trimmed by 5 bases and 3 bases, with 7 bases remaining between them. This CDR3 comprises 12 residues. The CDR3 DNA reads TGTGCCAGCAGCGACAGCTACACTGAAGCTTTCTTT. Encoded protein: CASSDSYTEAFF.

This clonotype came up a few times. CDR3 region: CASSHGQLRREQFF. CDR3 coding DNA: TGTGCCAGCAGTCACGGACAGCTACGTCGTGAGCAGTTCTTC. This rearrangement joins TRBV7-2 to TRBJ2-1, with D perhaps TRBD1 (6 bases). CDR3 length: 14 residues. From germline, CDR1 is SGHTA and CDR2 FQGNSA. The V and J ends lost 6 bases and 9 bases respectively, with 18 bases between them.

The table lists this clonotype with a few counts. The gene calls are TRBV28 and TRBJ1-5, with TRBD1 matching over 10 bases. CDR3 size: 16 residues. After removal of 5 bases from V and 6 bases from J, the junction contained 10 bases not matched to a gene. CDR1 is MDHEN and CDR2 is SYDVKM in the germline V gene. Here the CDR3 DNA reads TGTGCCAGCAGTCCAACGGAGGGACAGGGGAGTCAGCCCCAGCATTTT. It specifies CASSPTEGQGSQPQHF.

The chain combines TRBV6-1 with TRBJ2-1; 8 positions agree with TRBD2. CDR3 size: 16 residues. Looked up from germline, CDR1 is MNHNS and CDR2 is SASEGT. V dropped 4 bases and J dropped 7; count of bases not matched to a gene: 12. The CDR3 loop reads CASSVGLAAPWNEQFF. The CDR3 region has the DNA TGTGCCAGCAGTGTTGGACTAGCTGCTCCTTGGAATGAGCAGTTCTTC.

The chain has TRBV20-1 and TRBJ2-4; 7 bases agree with TRBD2. The trim removed 6 bases at V and 4 bases at J, leaving 12 bases unmatched. CDR1 is DFQATT and CDR2 is SNEGSKA in the germline V gene (reference sequence). This CDR3 contains 15 residues. CDR3 in amino acids: CSAPLARQEKNIQYF. The CDR3 DNA reads TGCAGTGCCCCACTAGCGAGGCAGGAAAAAAACATTCAGTACTTC.

V usage is TRBV15 and J usage is TRBJ1-5; TRBD1 aligns across 8 bases. The CDR3 length is 16 residues. Germline CDR1 is LNHNV and CDR2 is YYDKDF (reference sequence). Losses at the gene ends were 5 bases for V and 7 bases for J; bases not matched to a gene: 13. CDR3 DNA: TGTGCCACCAGCGAACTCGGGACAGGCTCGACCCAGCCCCAGCATTTT. As protein: CATSELGTGSTQPQHF. Full variable domain (missing parts from reference TRBV15 and TRBJ1-5): DAMVIQNPRYQVTQFGKPVTLSCSQTLNHNVMYWYQQKSSQAPKLLFHYYDKDFNNEADTPDNFQSRRPNTSFCFLDIRSPGLGDTAMYLCATSELGTGSTQPQHFGDGTRLSIL.

This rearrangement joins TRBV20-1 to TRBJ2-7; 9 nucleotides align to TRBD1. Germline CDR1 DFQATT, CDR2 SNEGSKA (reference sequence). With V trimmed by 3 bases and J by 1 base, 13 bases remained unmatched. CDR3 length equals 17 residues. The CDR3 DNA is TGCAGTGCTAGGGAACGTTGGACAGGGGCCCCGTCCTACGAGCAGTACTTC. This encodes CSARERWTGAPSYEQYF.

The chain recombines TRBV6-1 with TRBJ2-3; 10 bases agree with TRBD1. The CDR3 covers 15 residues. The germline V gene encodes CDR1 MNHNS and CDR2 SASEGT. V lost 3 bases and J lost 4; bases outside the gene matches: 4. The DNA for the CDR3 is TGTGCCAGCAGTGATCTAGACAGGGGGCCAGATACGCAGTATTTT. Encoded protein: CASSDLDRGPDTQYF.

This clonotype turned up a few times. The chain uses TRBV7-9 and TRBJ2-5; D possibly uses TRBD1 or TRBD2 (5 bases each). V gave up 0 bases and J gave up 1 base, with 12 bases separating them. This CDR3 contains 16 residues. Germline V gives CDR1 SEHNR, CDR2 FQNEAQ (reference sequence). This CDR3 reads CASSLAISGTQETQYF. CDR3 in DNA: TGTGCCAGCAGCTTAGCGATATCGGGGACCCAAGAGACCCAGTACTTC.

The chain recombines TRBV7-2 with TRBJ2-1; TRBD1 matches 9 bases. The CDR3 sequence is 15 residues long. CDR1 is SGHTA, CDR2 FQGNSA, per germline. V lost 4 bases to trimming and J lost 5 bases; unmatched junction nucleotides: 6. The CDR3 is CASSSDRGPHNEQFF. In nucleotides, the CDR3 is TGTGCCAGCAGCTCGGACAGGGGACCCCACAATGAGCAGTTCTTC.

This clonotype has a count of ten or more. V and J are TRBV6-4 and TRBJ2-1; 10 bases are shared with TRBD2. V lost 8 bases and J lost 8; bases outside the gene matches: 6. This CDR3 spans 13 amino acids. Germline-derived CDR1 and CDR2 are MRHNA and SNTAGT. CDR3 bases: TGTGCCAGCGCAGCGGGGGGGAAGGATGAGCAGTTCTTC. This sequence encodes CASAAGGKDEQFF.

A remark on this clonotype: Compared with germline, one end of the junction differs, possibly owing to a read error. The CDR3 loop is CASSLEAPNTKAFF. Written as DNA, the CDR3 is TGTGCCAGCAGCTTGGAGGCGCCGAACACTAAAGCTTTCTTT. The chain combines TRBV5-6 with TRBJ1-1, with D unresolved. The germline gives CDR1 SGHDT, CDR2 YYEEEE. CDR3 length equals 14 residues.

In DNA form, the CDR3 reads TGTGCCAGCACCAGGTATCCGGTAGCCAAAAACATTCAGTACTTC. This codes for CASTRYPVAKNIQYF. The V call is TRBV12-3 or TRBV12-4, the J call TRBJ2-4; D ambiguous. Trimming cost V 7 bases and J 0 bases, with 13 bases left between them. This CDR3 comprises 15 residues.

This clonotype showed up just a few times. The chain couples TRBV6-1 to TRBJ2-3; D tentatively fits TRBD1 or TRBD2 (5 bases each). V was clipped by 10 bases and J by 1 base, with 21 bases between them. In germline, CDR1 is MNHNS, CDR2 SASEGT. The CDR3 length is 16 residues. In nucleotides, the CDR3 is TGTGCCACCGAGCCCCTAGCTGGGGCCCGCACAGATACGCAGTATTTT. This translates into CATEPLAGARTDTQYF.